The clone carrying this TCR beta chain was detected many times. This sample is drawn from a study of early T cells in non-severe SARS-CoV-2 infection. Using its own MiXCR run on the 5' RACE reads, TCRdb lists one record per CDR3 protein. The table includes 15,000 to 20,000 distinct CDR3 sequences, around 5.1% detected once. Germline V lookup: CDR1 SNHLY, CDR2 FYNNEI. The CDR3 totals 14 residues. V was cut by 2 bases and J by 3 bases, with 8 bases left in between. This chain uses TRBV2 with TRBJ1-5; no firm D call. This TCR came from an adult who was a healthcare worker with PCR-confirmed SARS-CoV-2 infection or an uninfected control (not recorded which). Material for sequencing was whole blood. The CDR3 here is CASSEYGVNQPQHF. The CDR3 DNA reads as TGTGCCAGCAGTGAATATGGCGTCAATCAGCCCCAGCATTTT.